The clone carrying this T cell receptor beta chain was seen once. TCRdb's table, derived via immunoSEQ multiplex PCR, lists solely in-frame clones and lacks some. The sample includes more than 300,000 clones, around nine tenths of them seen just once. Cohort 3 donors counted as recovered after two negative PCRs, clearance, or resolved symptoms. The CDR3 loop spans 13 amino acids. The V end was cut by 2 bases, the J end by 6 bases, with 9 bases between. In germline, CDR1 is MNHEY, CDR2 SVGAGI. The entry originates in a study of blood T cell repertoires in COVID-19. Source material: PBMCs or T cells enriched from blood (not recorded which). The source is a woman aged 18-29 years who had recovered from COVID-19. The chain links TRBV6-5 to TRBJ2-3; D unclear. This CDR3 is CASSYGGADTQYF. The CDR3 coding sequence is TGTGCCAGCAGTTACGGCGGAGCGGATACGCAGTATTTT.